A selection of T cell receptor beta chains follows, all from one sample in a study of shared clonotypes between healthy human individuals. Profiling relied on immunoSEQ multiplex PCR, and the TCRdb table lists in-frame clones only, not all of them. This table holds about 820,000 clones, 90% to 95% found once. Sequenced sample: naive CD8+ T cells sorted from blood. The receptors were gathered from a young man in good health. The CDR3 runs from the conserved cysteine through the conserved F or W. A D gene is named only where the DNA matches it firmly. Expanded clones are given a class, and other clones once, few, many or no size at all.

v_gene: TRBV4-1; d_gene: -; j_gene: TRBJ2-2; abundance: -; CDR3nt: TGCGCCAGCAGCCAGGTAGACAGAACCCCCACCGGGGAGCTGTTTTTT; CDR3aa: CASSQVDRTPTGELFF
v_gene: TRBV7-9; d_gene: TRBD2; j_gene: TRBJ2-1; abundance: -; CDR3nt: TGTGCCAGCAGCTTATCTACTAGCGGGAACGACAATGAGCAGTTCTTC; CDR3aa: CASSLSTSGNDNEQFF
v_gene: TRBV7-6; d_gene: TRBD2; j_gene: TRBJ2-7; abundance: -; CDR3nt: TGTGCCAGCAGCTTACAGGGTAGGACTAGCGGACCCTACGAGCAGTACTTC; CDR3aa: CASSLQGRTSGPYEQYF
v_gene: TRBV29-1; d_gene: TRBD2; j_gene: TRBJ2-1; abundance: -; CDR3nt: TGCAGCGTTGCAGGGACTAGCGGATACAATGAGCAGTTCTTC; CDR3aa: CSVAGTSGYNEQFF
v_gene: TRBV14; d_gene: TRBD1; j_gene: TRBJ2-1; abundance: once; CDR3nt: TGTGCCAGCAGCTACCGGGACAGACTCTACAATGAGCAGTTCTTC; CDR3aa: CASSYRDRLYNEQFF
v_gene: TRBV7-6; d_gene: -; j_gene: TRBJ2-3; abundance: -; CDR3nt: TGTGCCAGCAGCTTACGGGGGTTCCGCACAGATACGCAGTATTTT; CDR3aa: CASSLRGFRTDTQYF
v_gene: TRBV7-9; d_gene: -; j_gene: TRBJ2-1; abundance: -; CDR3nt: TGTGCCAGCAGCTCCCAAGGCAATGAGCAGTTCTTC; CDR3aa: CASSSQGNEQFF
v_gene: TRBV27; d_gene: TRBD1; j_gene: TRBJ2-7; abundance: -; CDR3nt: TGTGCCAGCAGTAACCTCGGGACAGGTACCGAGCAGTACTTC; CDR3aa: CASSNLGTGTEQYF
v_gene: TRBV19; d_gene: TRBD1; j_gene: TRBJ2-4; abundance: -; CDR3nt: TGTGCCAGTAGGGGGACAGGGGGTCAATACTTC; CDR3aa: CASRGTGGQYF
v_gene: TRBV7-6; d_gene: TRBD2; j_gene: TRBJ2-3; abundance: -; CDR3nt: TGTGCCAGCAGCAGAGCGGGAGTGGGTAGGGACACAGATACGCAGTATTTT; CDR3aa: CASSRAGVGRDTDTQYF
v_gene: TRBV6-6; d_gene: -; j_gene: TRBJ2-7; abundance: -; CDR3nt: TGTGCCAGCAGTTTAGTAGCGGCGGTAACCGACGAGCAGTACTTC; CDR3aa: CASSLVAAVTDEQYF
v_gene: TRBV7-1; d_gene: -; j_gene: TRBJ1-5; abundance: -; CDR3nt: TGTGCCAGCAGCTTAGTAGGGCAGGGGATCAATCAGCCCCAGCATTTT; CDR3aa: CASSLVGQGINQPQHF
v_gene: TRBV2; d_gene: -; j_gene: TRBJ2-1; abundance: many; CDR3nt: TGTGCCAGCAGTCTCCAGGACTCTGTGAATGACAATGAGCAGTTCTTC; CDR3aa: CASSLQDSVNDNEQFF
v_gene: TRBV13; d_gene: -; j_gene: TRBJ1-2; abundance: -; CDR3nt: TGTGCCAGCAGCCCAAGACACAATCCTAACTATGGCTACACCTTC; CDR3aa: CASSPRHNPNYGYTF
v_gene: TRBV29-1; d_gene: -; j_gene: TRBJ2-7; abundance: -; CDR3nt: TGCAGCGTTGAAGGGGGAGAAGTAAGCTCCTACGAGCAGTACTTC; CDR3aa: CSVEGGEVSSYEQYF
v_gene: TRBV18; d_gene: -; j_gene: TRBJ2-1; abundance: -; CDR3nt: TGTGCCAGCTCACCCGGGACAAGTTACAATGAGCAGTTCTTC; CDR3aa: CASSPGTSYNEQFF
v_gene: TRBV27; d_gene: TRBD1; j_gene: TRBJ1-1; abundance: once; CDR3nt: TGTGCCAGCACAGCACTACAGGGGGAAGCTTTCTTT; CDR3aa: CASTALQGEAFF
v_gene: TRBV28; d_gene: -; j_gene: TRBJ1-1; abundance: -; CDR3nt: TGTGCCAGCAGTTTATCCCTGGGGTGGGCTGAGGGATTGGGCACTGAAGCTTTCTTT; CDR3aa: CASSLSLGWAEGLGTEAFF
v_gene: TRBV28; d_gene: -; j_gene: TRBJ2-7; abundance: -; CDR3nt: TGTGCCAGCAGTTTGACTAGAACCTACGAGCAGTACTTC; CDR3aa: CASSLTRTYEQYF
v_gene: TRBV5-4; d_gene: TRBD1; j_gene: TRBJ1-5; abundance: -; CDR3nt: TGTGCCAGCAGCTGGGGGGGACAGGGGAAAAATCAGCCCCAGCATTTT; CDR3aa: CASSWGGQGKNQPQHF
v_gene: TRBV6-1; d_gene: TRBD1; j_gene: TRBJ1-5; abundance: -; CDR3nt: TGTGCCAGCAGTGAAGGGGGACAGGGAAGTCAGCCCCAGCATTTT; CDR3aa: CASSEGGQGSQPQHF
v_gene: TRBV19; d_gene: TRBD2; j_gene: TRBJ2-1; abundance: -; CDR3nt: TGTGCCAGTAGTGGGGCGGGAGGCCTGGACAATGAGCAGTTCTTC; CDR3aa: CASSGAGGLDNEQFF
v_gene: TRBV7-9; d_gene: -; j_gene: TRBJ2-7; abundance: -; CDR3nt: TGTGCCAGCAGCCCCGGACAGTACGAGCAGTACTTC; CDR3aa: CASSPGQYEQYF
v_gene: TRBV27; d_gene: -; j_gene: TRBJ2-5; abundance: -; CDR3nt: TGTGCCAGCAGTTTAAGCGGGCAAGGACAAGAGACCCAGTACTTC; CDR3aa: CASSLSGQGQETQYF
v_gene: TRBV7-9; d_gene: -; j_gene: TRBJ2-1; abundance: -; CDR3nt: TGTGCCAGCAGCTTACAGGGTTACAATGAGCAGTTCTTC; CDR3aa: CASSLQGYNEQFF
v_gene: TRBV11-2; d_gene: -; j_gene: TRBJ1-2; abundance: -; CDR3nt: TGTGCCAGCAGCTTACCCCTGGACCGGAATGGCTACACCTTC; CDR3aa: CASSLPLDRNGYTF
v_gene: TRBV15; d_gene: -; j_gene: TRBJ1-5; abundance: -; CDR3nt: TGTGCCACCAGCGGCGTCTACAAGAATCAGCCCCAGCATTTT; CDR3aa: CATSGVYKNQPQHF
v_gene: TRBV27; d_gene: -; j_gene: TRBJ2-1; abundance: -; CDR3nt: TGTGCCAGCAGTTCTGGGTTTTCCTACAATGAGCAGTTCTTC; CDR3aa: CASSSGFSYNEQFF
v_gene: TRBV14; d_gene: TRBD1; j_gene: TRBJ2-7; abundance: -; CDR3nt: TGTGCCAGCAGCCGTATTACAGGGGACGAGCAGTACTTC; CDR3aa: CASSRITGDEQYF
v_gene: TRBV7-2; d_gene: TRBD1; j_gene: TRBJ1-1; abundance: -; CDR3nt: TGTGCCAGCAGCCCCTGGACAGGGGGCACTGAAGCTTTCTTT; CDR3aa: CASSPWTGGTEAFF
v_gene: TRBV7-9; d_gene: TRBD2; j_gene: TRBJ2-7; abundance: -; CDR3nt: TGTGCCAGCAGCCCGATAGCGGGAGAGCAGTACTTC; CDR3aa: CASSPIAGEQYF
v_gene: TRBV19; d_gene: -; j_gene: TRBJ1-1; abundance: -; CDR3nt: TGTGCCAGTAGTGGGGGTATGAACACTGAAGCTTTCTTT; CDR3aa: CASSGGMNTEAFF
v_gene: TRBV25-1; d_gene: -; j_gene: TRBJ2-1; abundance: -; CDR3nt: TGTGCCAGCAGTGATGGGGCGGAACAGTGGCCTGGAAACAATGAGCAGTTCTTC; CDR3aa: CASSDGAEQWPGNNEQFF
v_gene: TRBV23-1; d_gene: TRBD1; j_gene: TRBJ1-4; abundance: -; CDR3nt: TGCGCCAGCAGTCCGACGAGAAAGTGGACAGGGGATGAAAAACTGTTTTTT; CDR3aa: CASSPTRKWTGDEKLFF
v_gene: TRBV5-4; d_gene: -; j_gene: TRBJ2-2; abundance: -; CDR3nt: TGTGCCAGCAGCTTCGGGGGTTCCGGGGAGCTGTTTTTT; CDR3aa: CASSFGGSGELFF
v_gene: TRBV9; d_gene: -; j_gene: TRBJ2-3; abundance: -; CDR3nt: TGTGCCAGCAGCGTTTTTCCAGATACGCAGTATTTT; CDR3aa: CASSVFPDTQYF
v_gene: TRBV7-9; d_gene: TRBD1; j_gene: TRBJ2-7; abundance: -; CDR3nt: TGTGCCAGCAGTTCACCGGGACAGGGCTCCTACGAGCAGTACTTC; CDR3aa: CASSSPGQGSYEQYF
v_gene: TRBV13; d_gene: TRBD2; j_gene: TRBJ2-5; abundance: few; CDR3nt: TGTGCCAGCAGCGTTCGACTAGCGGGAGTCGAGACCCAGTACTTC; CDR3aa: CASSVRLAGVETQYF
v_gene: TRBV11-2; d_gene: -; j_gene: TRBJ2-7; abundance: -; CDR3nt: TGTGCCAGCAGCTTAGTATGGCTATTAAATGAGCAGTACTTC; CDR3aa: CASSLVWLLNEQYF
v_gene: TRBV6-5; d_gene: -; j_gene: TRBJ1-3; abundance: -; CDR3nt: TGTGCCAGCAGTTCCGGCAATCTAGGAAACACCATATATTTT; CDR3aa: CASSSGNLGNTIYF
v_gene: TRBV7-2; d_gene: TRBD1; j_gene: TRBJ2-7; abundance: -; CDR3nt: TGTGCCAGCAGCCCCGACAGGGGACGATCCTACGAGCAGTACTTC; CDR3aa: CASSPDRGRSYEQYF
v_gene: TRBV4-3; d_gene: -; j_gene: TRBJ2-7; abundance: -; CDR3nt: TGCGCCAGCAGCCAATCCCAGGGAGGATCCTACGAGCAGTACTTC; CDR3aa: CASSQSQGGSYEQYF
v_gene: TRBV4-1; d_gene: TRBD1; j_gene: TRBJ1-5; abundance: -; CDR3nt: TGCGCCAGCAGCCACCTAGGGCAGGGGGCGACTCAGCCCCAGCATTTT; CDR3aa: CASSHLGQGATQPQHF
v_gene: TRBV29-1; d_gene: -; j_gene: TRBJ2-1; abundance: -; CDR3nt: TGCAGCGTTGGACGGTCGGTAGTCTACAATGAGCAGTTCTTC; CDR3aa: CSVGRSVVYNEQFF
v_gene: TRBV10-2; d_gene: -; j_gene: TRBJ2-1; abundance: many; CDR3nt: TGCGCCAGCCGGGGAGGCCTATCCTACAATGAGCAGTTCTTC; CDR3aa: CASRGGLSYNEQFF
v_gene: TRBV4-2; d_gene: -; j_gene: TRBJ1-4; abundance: -; CDR3nt: TGTGCCAGCAGCCAAGGACAGGCCCTTGCAACTAATGAAAAACTGTTTTTT; CDR3aa: CASSQGQALATNEKLFF
v_gene: TRBV7-9; d_gene: -; j_gene: TRBJ2-3; abundance: -; CDR3nt: TGTGCCAGCAGCTACAGGACGGGAGATACGCAGTATTTT; CDR3aa: CASSYRTGDTQYF